The clone carrying this T cell receptor beta chain was found a few times. V shed 1 base, J shed 5 bases, and the junction held 6 bases outside the gene matches. The CDR3 is 17 amino acids. Per the germline V gene, CDR1 is SEHNR and CDR2 is FQNEAQ (reference sequence). The sample is drawn from a study of identical twins. TCRdb itself ran the 5' RACE reads through MiXCR, one entry per CDR3 protein. The data show approximately 150,000 distinct CDR3 sequences, with around 3.5% seen just once and about 7.8% held by the top ten. The J gene is TRBJ2-3, the V gene TRBV7-9, with 13 positions matching TRBD2. Sequenced material: memory T cells sorted from blood. The origin of this receptor is a man between 18 and 29 years old in good health. CDR3 bases: TGTGCCAGCAGCTTAGGGGGACTAGCGGGATCCCAAGATACGCAGTATTTT. It encodes CASSLGGLAGSQDTQYF.